This entry features one T cell receptor (beta chain) sequence. The repertoire was sequenced with immunoSEQ multiplex PCR; TCRdb's copy has only in-frame clones and lacks some. The sample lists roughly 330,000 clones, about 90% occurring once. This sample was taken from a study of blood T cell repertoires in COVID-19. The germline V gene encodes CDR1 KGHSH and CDR2 LQKENI. Trimming took off 4 bases at V and 0 bases at J, with 10 bases between the two ends. CDR3 size: 15 residues. Participants, about 18 to 89 years old, spanned under 30 US areas. The recovered donors of Cohort 3 showed two negative PCRs, clearance, or symptom resolution.

The clonotype was recovered from a man aged 25-45 years who had recovered from COVID-19. The sample comprised PBMCs or T cells enriched from blood (not recorded which). J is TRBJ1-3 and V is TRBV18; D possibly corresponds to TRBD1 (6 bases). DNA for the CDR3: TGTGCCAGCTCACGACAGGCGAGCTCTGGAAACACCATATATTTT. It encodes CASSRQASSGNTIYF.